This T cell receptor (beta chain) was observed in a study of graft-versus-host responses after intestinal transplantation. Across the whole study: All recipients were transplanted with multivisceral, liver-intestinal, or isolated intestinal grafts. Anti-thymocyte globulin served as induction for all recipients, who then took tacrolimus and steroids for roughly 3 years.

Data came from immunoSEQ multiplex PCR; TCRdb stores just in-frame clones and leaves some out. The sample shows about 130,000 clones, roughly nine tenths of them seen only once. The study's findings and limits: GvH clones were identified in recipient marrow, with some first appearing in ileum or blood. Graft-donor T cell macrochimerism coincided with high graft-versus-host to host-versus-graft clonal ratios in allografts.

A note on this clone: Its matching antigen is unknown.

Germline CDR1 reads SNHLY; CDR2 reads FYNNEI. The CDR3 spans 15 residues. Deletions cut 6 bases from V and 3 bases from J, with 17 bases between. The chain is built from TRBV2 and TRBJ1-2; TRBD1 might be the D (6 bases). The TCR originated in a human donor who received an intestinal transplant. The starting material was unstimulated CD4+ T cells sorted from spleen or lymph node cells, obtained before intestinal transplant. CDR3 protein: CASRLQGGSHYGYTF. The CDR3 DNA is TGTGCCAGCAGGTTACAGGGAGGGAGCCACTATGGCTACACCTTC.